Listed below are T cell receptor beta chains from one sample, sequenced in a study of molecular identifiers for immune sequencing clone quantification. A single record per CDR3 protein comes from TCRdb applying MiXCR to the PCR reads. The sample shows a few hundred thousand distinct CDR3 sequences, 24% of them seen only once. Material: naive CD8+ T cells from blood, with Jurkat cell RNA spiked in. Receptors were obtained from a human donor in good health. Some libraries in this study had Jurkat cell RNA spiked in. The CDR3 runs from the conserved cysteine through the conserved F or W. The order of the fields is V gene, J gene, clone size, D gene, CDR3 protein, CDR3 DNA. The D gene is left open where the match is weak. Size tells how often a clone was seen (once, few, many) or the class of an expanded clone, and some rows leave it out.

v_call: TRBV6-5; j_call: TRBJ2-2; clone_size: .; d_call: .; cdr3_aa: CAGSHGTLNTGELFF; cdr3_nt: TGTGCCGGCAGTCACGGGACCTTAAACACCGGGGAGCTGTTTTTT
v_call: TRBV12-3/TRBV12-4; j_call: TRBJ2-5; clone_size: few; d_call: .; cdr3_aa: CASSPIARDETQYF; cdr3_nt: TGTGCCAGCAGTCCTATAGCGAGAGACGAGACCCAGTACTTC
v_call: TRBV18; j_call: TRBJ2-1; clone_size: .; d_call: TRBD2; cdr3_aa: CASLPGSGGQLYNEQFF; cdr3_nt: TGTGCCAGCTTACCAGGCAGCGGGGGGCAACTTTACAATGAGCAGTTCTTC
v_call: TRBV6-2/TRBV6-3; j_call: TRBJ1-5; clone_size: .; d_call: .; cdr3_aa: CASNYSRDIVFSNQPQHF; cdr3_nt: TGTGCCAGCAATTACAGCCGGGATATCGTATTTAGCAATCAGCCCCAGCATTTT
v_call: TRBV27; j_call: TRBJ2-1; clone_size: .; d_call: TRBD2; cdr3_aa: CASSVSLAGTNEQFF; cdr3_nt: TGTGCCAGCAGCGTTAGCCTAGCGGGAACCAATGAGCAGTTCTTC
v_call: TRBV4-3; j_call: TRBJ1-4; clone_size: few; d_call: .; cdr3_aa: CASSQAWQGGGEKLFF; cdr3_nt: TGCGCCAGCAGCCAAGCTTGGCAGGGAGGAGGAGAAAAACTGTTTTTT
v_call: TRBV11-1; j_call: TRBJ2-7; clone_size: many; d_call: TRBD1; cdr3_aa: CASRPGTGVYEQYF; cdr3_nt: TGTGCCAGCAGGCCCGGGACAGGGGTTTACGAGCAGTACTTC
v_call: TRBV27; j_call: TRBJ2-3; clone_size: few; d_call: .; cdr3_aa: CASTPLGSTNTDTQYF; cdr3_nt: TGTGCCAGCACCCCCCTGGGCAGCACCAACACAGATACGCAGTATTTT
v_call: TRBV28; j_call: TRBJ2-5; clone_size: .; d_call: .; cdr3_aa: CASSLRGPRTSQETQYF; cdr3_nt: TGTGCCAGCAGTTTGCGTGGTCCCAGGACATCCCAAGAGACCCAGTACTTC
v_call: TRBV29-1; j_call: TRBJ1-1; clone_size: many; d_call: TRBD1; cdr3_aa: CSVGTARNTEAFF; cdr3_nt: TGCAGCGTCGGGACAGCGAGGAACACTGAAGCTTTCTTT
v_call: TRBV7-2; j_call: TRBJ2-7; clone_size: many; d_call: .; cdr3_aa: CASSPHRGTVTYEQYF; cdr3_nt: TGTGCCAGCAGCCCCCACCGAGGGACGGTGACCTACGAGCAGTACTTC
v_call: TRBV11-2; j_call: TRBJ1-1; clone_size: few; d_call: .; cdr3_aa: CASSLTVSAEPNTGAFF; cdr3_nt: TGTGCCAGCAGCTTAACCGTCTCCGCGGAGCCGAACACTGGAGCTTTCTTT
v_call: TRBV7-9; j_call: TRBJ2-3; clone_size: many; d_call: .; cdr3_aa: CASSLASAGDTQYF; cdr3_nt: TGTGCCAGCAGCTTAGCTAGTGCTGGTGATACGCAGTATTTT
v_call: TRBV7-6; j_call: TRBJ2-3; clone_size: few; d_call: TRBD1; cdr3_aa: CASSPTGFHSTDTQYF; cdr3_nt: TGTGCCAGCAGCCCGACAGGGTTTCATAGCACAGATACGCAGTATTTT
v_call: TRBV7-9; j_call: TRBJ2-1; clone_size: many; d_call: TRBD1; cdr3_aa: CASSAGQGANNEQFF; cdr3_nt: TGTGCCAGCAGCGCCGGACAGGGGGCCAACAATGAGCAGTTCTTC
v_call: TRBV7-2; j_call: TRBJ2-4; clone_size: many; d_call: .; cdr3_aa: CASSFAETPKNIQYF; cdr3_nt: TGTGCCAGCAGCTTCGCTGAGACACCCAAAAACATTCAGTACTTC
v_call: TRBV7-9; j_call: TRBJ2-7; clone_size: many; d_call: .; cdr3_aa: CASSPATYYEQYF; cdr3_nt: TGTGCCAGCAGCCCGGCGACTTACTACGAGCAGTACTTC
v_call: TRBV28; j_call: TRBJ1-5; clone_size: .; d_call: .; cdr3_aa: CASSRRQVSSNQPQHF; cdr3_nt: TGTGCCAGCAGTCGAAGACAGGTCTCTAGCAATCAGCCCCAGCATTTT
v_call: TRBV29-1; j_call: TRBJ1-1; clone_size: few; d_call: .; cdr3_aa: CSVSQGNTEAFF; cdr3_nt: TGCAGCGTGTCCCAGGGGAACACTGAAGCTTTCTTT
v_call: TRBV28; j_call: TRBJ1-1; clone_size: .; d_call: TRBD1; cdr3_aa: CASSFPRDRLNTEAFF; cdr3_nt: TGTGCCAGCAGTTTCCCCCGGGACAGGCTGAACACTGAAGCTTTCTTT
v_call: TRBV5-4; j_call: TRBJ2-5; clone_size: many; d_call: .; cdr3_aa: CASSPIDRTETQYF; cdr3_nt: TGTGCCAGCAGCCCCATTGACAGGACAGAGACCCAGTACTTC
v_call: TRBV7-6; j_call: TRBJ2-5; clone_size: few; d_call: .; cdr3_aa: CASSLATPGFKETQYF; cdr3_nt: TGTGCCAGCAGCTTAGCTACGCCAGGGTTTAAAGAGACCCAGTACTTC
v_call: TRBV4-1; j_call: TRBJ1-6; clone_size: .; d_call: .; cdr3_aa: CASSQVSSYNSPLHF; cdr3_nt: TGCGCCAGCAGCCAAGTCAGCTCCTATAATTCACCCCTCCACTTT
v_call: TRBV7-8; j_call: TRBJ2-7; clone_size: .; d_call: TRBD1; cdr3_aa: CASRPGTGRYEQYF; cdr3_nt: TGTGCCAGCCGCCCCGGGACAGGGAGGTACGAGCAGTACTTC
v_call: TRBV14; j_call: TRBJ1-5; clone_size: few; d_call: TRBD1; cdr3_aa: CASSQPDRVQPQHF; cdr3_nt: TGTGCCAGCAGCCAACCCGACAGGGTTCAGCCCCAGCATTTT
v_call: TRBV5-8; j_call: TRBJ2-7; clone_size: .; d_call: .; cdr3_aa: CARSPNGRLAEQYF; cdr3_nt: TGTGCCAGGAGCCCCAATGGCAGGTTAGCCGAGCAGTACTTC
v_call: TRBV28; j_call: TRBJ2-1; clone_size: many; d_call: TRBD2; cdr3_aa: CASSPPWTSGRYNEQFF; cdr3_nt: TGTGCCAGCAGTCCCCCCTGGACTAGCGGGAGGTACAATGAGCAGTTCTTC
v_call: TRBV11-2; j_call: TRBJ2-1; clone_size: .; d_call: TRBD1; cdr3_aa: CASSLVGQNYNEQFF; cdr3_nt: TGTGCCAGCAGCTTAGTGGGACAGAATTACAATGAGCAGTTCTTC
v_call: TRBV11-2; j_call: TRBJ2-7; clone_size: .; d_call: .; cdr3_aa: CASNDRTHEQYF; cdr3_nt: TGTGCCAGCAACGACAGGACCCACGAGCAGTACTTC
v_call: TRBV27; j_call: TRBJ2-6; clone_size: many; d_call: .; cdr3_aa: CASSLGSGANVLTF; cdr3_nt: TGTGCCAGCAGCTTAGGGTCCGGGGCCAACGTCCTGACTTTC
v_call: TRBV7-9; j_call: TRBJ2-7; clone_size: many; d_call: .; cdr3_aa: CASSAVRGYEQYF; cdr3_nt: TGTGCCAGCAGCGCCGTGAGGGGCTACGAGCAGTACTTC
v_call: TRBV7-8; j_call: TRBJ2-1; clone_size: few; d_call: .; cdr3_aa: CASSPSRNPYNEQFF; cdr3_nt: TGTGCCAGCAGCCCGAGCCGGAACCCATACAATGAGCAGTTCTTC